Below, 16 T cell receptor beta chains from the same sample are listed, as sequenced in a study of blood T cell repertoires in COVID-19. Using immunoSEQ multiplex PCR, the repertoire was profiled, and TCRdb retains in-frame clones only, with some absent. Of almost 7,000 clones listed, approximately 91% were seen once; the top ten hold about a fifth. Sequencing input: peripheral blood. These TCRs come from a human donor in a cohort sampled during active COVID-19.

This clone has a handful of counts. The CDR3 here is CASSVDGTGGRRLFF. CDR3 coding DNA: TGTGCCAGCAGCGTAGATGGGACAGGGGGTCGAAGGCTGTTTTTT. The chain combines TRBV9 with TRBJ1-4; 11 positions agree with TRBD1. Per the germline V gene, CDR1 is SGDLS and CDR2 is YYNGEE. CDR3 length: 15 amino acids. Germline trimming cut 0 bases from V and 14 bases from J; bases unmatched to any gene: 9.

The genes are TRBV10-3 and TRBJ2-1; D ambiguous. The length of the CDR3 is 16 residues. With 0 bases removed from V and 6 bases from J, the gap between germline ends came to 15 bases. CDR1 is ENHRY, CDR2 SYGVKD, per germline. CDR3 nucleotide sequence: TGTGCCATCAGTGAGTCAGGCGGCTGGCCTGGCAATGAGCAGTTCTTC. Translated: CAISESGGWPGNEQFF.

Here the CDR3 reads CASSPPEAYEQYF. For the CDR3, the DNA is TGCGCCAGCAGCCCCCCCGAGGCCTACGAGCAGTACTTC. The rearrangement uses TRBV5-1 and TRBJ2-7; no firm D call. Germline V gives CDR1 SGHRS, CDR2 YFSETQ. V lost 4 bases to trimming and J lost 2 bases, with 10 bases between them. This CDR3 contains 13 residues. The full variable domain, with the rest looked up from reference TRBV5-1 and TRBJ2-7, is KAGVTQTPRYLIKTRGQQVTLSCSPISGHRSVSWYQQTPGQGLQFLFEYFSETQRNKGNFPGRFSGRQFSNSRSEMNVSTLELGDSALYLCASSPPEAYEQYFGPGTRLTVT.

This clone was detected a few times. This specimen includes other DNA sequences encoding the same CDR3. The CDR3 loop reads CASNEGVGQPQHF. CDR3 nucleotide sequence: TGTGCCAGTAATGAGGGGGTGGGTCAGCCCCAGCATTTT. This rearrangement joins TRBV19 to TRBJ1-5, with a weak D call TRBD1 (6 bases). The CDR3 loop spans 13 amino acids. Looked up from germline, CDR1 is LNHDA and CDR2 is SQIVND (reference sequence). V lost 7 bases and J 6 bases, leaving 13 bases between the germline ends.

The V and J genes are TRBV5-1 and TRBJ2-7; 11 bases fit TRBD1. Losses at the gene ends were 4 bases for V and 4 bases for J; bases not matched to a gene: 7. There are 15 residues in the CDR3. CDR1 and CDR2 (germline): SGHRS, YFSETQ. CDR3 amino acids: CASSRGQGEKYEQYF. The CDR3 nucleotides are TGCGCCAGCAGCAGGGGACAGGGGGAGAAATACGAGCAGTACTTC.

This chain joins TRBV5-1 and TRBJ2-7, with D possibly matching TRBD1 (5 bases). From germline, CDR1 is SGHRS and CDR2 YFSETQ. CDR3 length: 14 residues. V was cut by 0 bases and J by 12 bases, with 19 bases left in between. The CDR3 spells CASSLVPQTERRYF. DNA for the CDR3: TGCGCCAGCAGCTTGGTCCCCCAGACAGAGAGAAGGTACTTC.

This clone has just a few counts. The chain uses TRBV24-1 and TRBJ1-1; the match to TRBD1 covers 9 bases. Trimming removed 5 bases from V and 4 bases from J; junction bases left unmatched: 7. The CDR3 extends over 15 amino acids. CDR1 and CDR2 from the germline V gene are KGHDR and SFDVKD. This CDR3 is CATSVRTGDRTEAFF. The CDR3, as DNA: TGTGCCACCAGTGTGAGGACAGGGGATCGCACTGAAGCTTTCTTT.

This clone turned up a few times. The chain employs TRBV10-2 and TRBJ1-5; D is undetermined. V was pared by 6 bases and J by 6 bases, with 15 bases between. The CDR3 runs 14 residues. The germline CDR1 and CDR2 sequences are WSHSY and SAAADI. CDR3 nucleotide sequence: TGCGCCAGCAGGAACGCAGGCTCCGGTCAGCCCCAGCATTTT. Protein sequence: CASRNAGSGQPQHF.

CDR3 in DNA: TGTGCCTGGAGCCCGGGACTAGCGGGGGTAGACGAGCAGTACTTC. Its protein is CAWSPGLAGVDEQYF. The chain combines TRBV30 with TRBJ2-7; 14 nucleotides line up with TRBD2. The V gene's germline CDR1 is GTSNPN and CDR2 SVGIG (reference sequence). The CDR3 is 15 residues long. Trimming cost V 3 bases and J 5 bases; bases outside gene matches: 6.

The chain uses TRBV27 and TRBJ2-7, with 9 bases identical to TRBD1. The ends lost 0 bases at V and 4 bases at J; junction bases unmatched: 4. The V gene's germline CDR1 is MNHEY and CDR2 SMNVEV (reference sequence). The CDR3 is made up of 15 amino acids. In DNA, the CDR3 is TGTGCCAGCAGTTTATCCTGGACAGGGGTTTACGAGCAGTACTTC. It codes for CASSLSWTGVYEQYF.

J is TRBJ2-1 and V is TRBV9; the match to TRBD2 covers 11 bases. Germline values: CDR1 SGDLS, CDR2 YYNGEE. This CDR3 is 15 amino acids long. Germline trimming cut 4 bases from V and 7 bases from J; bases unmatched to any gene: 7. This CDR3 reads CASSPFSGGANEQFF. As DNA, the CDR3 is TGTGCCAGCAGCCCTTTTAGCGGGGGGGCGAATGAGCAGTTCTTC.

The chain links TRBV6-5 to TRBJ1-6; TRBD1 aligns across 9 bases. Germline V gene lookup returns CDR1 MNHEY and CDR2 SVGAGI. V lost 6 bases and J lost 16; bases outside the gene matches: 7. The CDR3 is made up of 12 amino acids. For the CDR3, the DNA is TGTGCCAGCAGCCGGGCCGGGACAGGGCTCCACTTT. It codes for CASSRAGTGLHF.

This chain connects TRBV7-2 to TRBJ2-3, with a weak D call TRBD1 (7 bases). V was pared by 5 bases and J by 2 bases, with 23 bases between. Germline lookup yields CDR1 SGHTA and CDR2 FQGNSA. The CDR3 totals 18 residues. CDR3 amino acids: CASSPKGGRGFLTDTQYF. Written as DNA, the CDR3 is TGTGCCAGCAGCCCCAAGGGGGGCAGGGGGTTTCTCACAGATACGCAGTATTTT.

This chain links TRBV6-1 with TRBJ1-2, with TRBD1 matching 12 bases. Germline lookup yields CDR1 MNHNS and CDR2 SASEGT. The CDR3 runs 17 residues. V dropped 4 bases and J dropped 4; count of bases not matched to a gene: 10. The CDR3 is CASSAGTGGIVGYGYTF. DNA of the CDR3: TGTGCCAGCAGTGCCGGGACAGGGGGCATAGTGGGCTATGGCTACACCTTC.

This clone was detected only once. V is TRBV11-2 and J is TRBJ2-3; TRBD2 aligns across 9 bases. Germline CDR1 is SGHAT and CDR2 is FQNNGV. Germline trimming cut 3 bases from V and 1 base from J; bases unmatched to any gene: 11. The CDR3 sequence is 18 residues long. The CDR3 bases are TGTGCCAGCAGCTTGTGGGCTAGCGGGGTTCCCGGCACAGATACGCAGTATTTT. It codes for CASSLWASGVPGTDTQYF.

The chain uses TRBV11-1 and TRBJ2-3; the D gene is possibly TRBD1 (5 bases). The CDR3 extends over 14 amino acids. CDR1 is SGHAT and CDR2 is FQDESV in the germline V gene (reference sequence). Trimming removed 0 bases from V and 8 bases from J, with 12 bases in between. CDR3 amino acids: CASSLAGRRATQYF. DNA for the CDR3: TGTGCCAGCAGCTTAGCGGGGCGCCGAGCTACGCAGTATTTT.